Below, 23 T cell receptor beta chains from the same sample are listed, as sequenced in a study of cytomegalovirus exposure and HLA in healthy donors. PCR amplification relied on 60 Vbeta primers (plus 13 Jbeta primers). Measured with immunoSEQ multiplex PCR; TCRdb has only the in-frame clones, and not every one. The sample shows fewer than 250,000 clones, around four fifths of them seen only once. The specimen sequenced was PBMCs. The receptors originated from a woman in her 50s in good health and CMV-seropositive.

The rearrangement links TRBV28 to TRBJ2-5; the match to TRBD1 covers 7 bases. Germline CDR1 MDHEN, CDR2 SYDVKM. The CDR3 is 13 amino acids. V lost 7 bases and J lost 6; bases outside the gene matches: 8. For the CDR3, the DNA is TGTGCCAGCACCCGAAGGGGGCCGAAGACCCAGTACTTC. Translating it yields CASTRRGPKTQYF.

The chain uses TRBV6-1 and TRBJ2-3; the D gene is possibly TRBD1 (6 bases). Germline V lookup: CDR1 MNHNS, CDR2 SASEGT. This CDR3 comprises 17 residues. Trimming pared 3 bases from V and 2 bases from J, leaving 18 bases between. CDR3 in amino acids: CASSDLGTTTITDTQYF. Here the CDR3 DNA reads TGTGCCAGCAGTGATCTCGGGACAACTACGATCACAGATACGCAGTATTTT.

This clone was seen more than once but under ten times. The chain couples TRBV4-2 to TRBJ1-1, with 8 positions matching TRBD1. V lost 4 bases and J lost 1; bases outside the gene matches: 5. The CDR3 consists of 15 residues. Germline CDR1 reads LGHNA; CDR2 reads YNFKEQ. CDR3 protein: CASSPRGQANTEAFF. The CDR3 region has the DNA TGTGCCAGCAGCCCCAGGGGGCAGGCGAACACTGAAGCTTTCTTT.

Remarks on this clone: Germline and junction disagree at one end, which may indicate a read error. This CDR3 is CSSSKSGLFYGYTF. The DNA of the CDR3 is TGTTCCAGCAGCAAGAGCGGGCTGTTCTATGGCTACACCTTC. This chain links TRBV7-9 with TRBJ1-2; D not certain. This CDR3 comprises 14 residues. Germline CDR1 reads SEHNR; CDR2 reads FQNEAQ (reference sequence). Filled out from reference TRBV7-9 and TRBJ1-2, the complete variable domain reads DTGVSQNPRHKITKRGQNVTFRCDPISEHNRLYWYRQTLGQGPEFLTYFQNEAQLEKSRLLSDRFSAERPKGSFSTLEIQRTEQGDSAMYLCSSSKSGLFYGYTFGSGTRLTVV.

The rearrangement uses TRBV27 and TRBJ1-4, with 7 bases fitting TRBD1. This CDR3 spans 15 amino acids. The junction had 12 bases not matched to a gene; V was cut back by 7 bases and J by 7 bases. CDR1 and CDR2 from the germline V gene are MNHEY and SMNVEV (reference sequence). CDR3 sequence reads: CASTSNRAGGEKLFF. CDR3 sequence (DNA): TGTGCCAGCACTTCAAATCGGGCAGGGGGTGAAAAACTGTTTTTT.

The V gene is TRBV28, the J gene TRBJ2-3; D not certain. Germline lookup yields CDR1 MDHEN and CDR2 SYDVKM. The V end lost 4 bases, the J end lost 0 bases, and 14 bases lay between the germline ends. The CDR3 spans 16 residues. The CDR3, as DNA: TGTGCCAGCAGTTCCCCCGGAGTTGTGAGCACAGATACGCAGTATTTT. Encoded protein: CASSSPGVVSTDTQYF. Full variable domain (remainder filled in from reference TRBV28 and TRBJ2-3): DVKVTQSSRYLVKRTGEKVFLECVQDMDHENMFWYRQDPGLGLRLIYFSYDVKMKEKGDIPEGYSVSREKKERFSLILESASTNQTSMYLCASSSPGVVSTDTQYFGPGTRLTVL.

V and J are TRBV9 and TRBJ2-7; D may be TRBD2 (6 bases). This CDR3 spans 15 amino acids. V was pared by 0 bases and J by 4 bases, with 14 bases between. CDR1 and CDR2 (germline): SGDLS, YYNGEE. The CDR3 DNA is TGTGCCAGCAGCGTAGTCCCAGGAGGGCCGTACGAGCAGTACTTC. This gives the protein CASSVVPGGPYEQYF.

The V and J genes are TRBV6-6 and TRBJ2-6; 9 nucleotides agree with TRBD1. Per the germline V gene, CDR1 is MNHNY and CDR2 is SVGAGI (reference sequence). CDR3 length: 15 amino acids. The ends lost 6 bases at V and 2 bases at J; junction bases unmatched: 2. CDR3 DNA sequence: TGTGCCAGCAGCCGGACAGGGGCTGGGGCCAACGTCCTGACTTTC. This sequence encodes CASSRTGAGANVLTF.

Details on this clone: One junction end does not reproduce the germline sequence, and a read error may be involved. The same CDR3 arises from other DNA sequences in this sample as well. V is TRBV25-1 and J is TRBJ2-1; D is undetermined. The CDR3 covers 12 residues. Germline CDR1 reads MGHDK; CDR2 reads SYGVNS. CDR3 region: CASVSVYNEQFF. The CDR3 DNA reads TGCGCCAGCGTCAGCGTATACAATGAGCAGTTCTTC.

The gene calls are TRBV7-9 and TRBJ2-1; D remains unclear. This CDR3 has 12 residues. CDR1 and CDR2 from the germline V gene are SEHNR and FQNEAQ (reference sequence). V lost 1 base to trimming and J lost 9 bases, with 7 bases between them. The CDR3 reads CASSLVYGEQFF. The CDR3 DNA follows: TGTGCCAGCAGCTTAGTGTACGGTGAGCAGTTCTTC.

This sequence joins TRBV5-5 and TRBJ1-6, with D unclear. With 1 base removed from V and 2 bases from J, the gap between germline ends came to 10 bases. The germline CDR1 and CDR2 sequences are SGHKS and YYEKEE (reference sequence). CDR3 length: 16 residues. The CDR3 sequence is CASSLRPGTYNSPLHF. In DNA form, the CDR3 reads TGTGCCAGCAGCTTGCGGCCGGGAACCTATAATTCACCCCTCCACTTT.

This chain uses TRBV30 with TRBJ2-5; TRBD2 is a possible D gene (5 bases). The ends were cut back, 1 base at V and 4 bases at J, with 13 bases in the middle. The CDR3 has 14 amino acids. The germline V gene encodes CDR1 GTSNPN and CDR2 SVGIG (reference sequence). Here the CDR3 reads CAWSAPSWAETQYF. CDR3 nucleotide sequence: TGTGCCTGGAGTGCACCTAGCTGGGCAGAGACCCAGTACTTC.

This clone was seen only a few times. The chain is built from TRBV7-2 and TRBJ1-6; D uncertain. The length of the CDR3 is 14 residues. V was clipped by 8 bases and J by 11 bases, with 19 bases between them. Germline V gene data show CDR1 as SGHTA and CDR2 as FQGNSA. Here the CDR3 DNA reads TGTGCCAGCGCCGACGCCGCAGGATCCCCACCCCTCCACTTT. Translation gives CASADAAGSPPLHF.

The J gene is TRBJ1-2, the V gene TRBV7-3, with 8 bases aligning to TRBD1. Germline V gene data show CDR1 as SGHTA and CDR2 as FQGTGA. The V segment lost 7 bases and the J segment 8 bases; nucleotides outside the gene matches: 12. The CDR3 is 14 residues long. CDR3 DNA: TGTGCCAGCATCCACCGGGACAGGAAGGAAGGCTACACCTTC. It codes for CASIHRDRKEGYTF.

The chain combines TRBV28 with TRBJ1-5; D gene unclear. Germline CDR1 MDHEN, CDR2 SYDVKM. The length of the CDR3 is 14 residues. Trimming pared 2 bases from V and 2 bases from J, leaving 7 bases between. DNA for the CDR3: TGTGCCAGCAGTTTAGGCCAAGGCAATCAGCCCCAGCATTTT. It encodes CASSLGQGNQPQHF. Variable domain in full (rest from reference TRBV28 and TRBJ1-5): DVKVTQSSRYLVKRTGEKVFLECVQDMDHENMFWYRQDPGLGLRLIYFSYDVKMKEKGDIPEGYSVSREKKERFSLILESASTNQTSMYLCASSLGQGNQPQHFGDGTRLSIL.

The chain has TRBV7-9 and TRBJ1-4; D unresolved. V lost 2 bases to trimming and J lost 3 bases, with 13 bases between them. CDR3 size: 16 residues. Per the germline V gene, CDR1 is SEHNR and CDR2 is FQNEAQ (reference sequence). The CDR3 spells CASSLFFYSSNEKLFF. The CDR3 nucleotides are TGTGCCAGCAGCTTATTTTTTTACTCCTCTAATGAAAAACTGTTTTTT.

This chain uses TRBV7-9 with TRBJ2-3, with TRBD2 identical over 9 bases. The CDR3 is 14 amino acids. Germline V gene sequence: CDR1 SEHNR, CDR2 FQNEAQ (reference sequence). V lost 8 bases, J lost 0 bases, and 3 bases stayed unmatched. CDR3 DNA: TGTGCCAGCCTGGCGGGGGGGAGCACAGATACGCAGTATTTT. Translated, it gives CASLAGGSTDTQYF.

The chain links TRBV15 to TRBJ2-5; D ambiguous. Trimming pared 2 bases from V and 2 bases from J, leaving 15 bases between. Germline V gene data show CDR1 as LNHNV and CDR2 as YYDKDF (reference sequence). This CDR3 has 16 amino acids. CDR3 nucleotides: TGTGCCACCAGCAGAAACACCCGACTGGCGCAAGAGACCCAGTACTTC. Translating it yields CATSRNTRLAQETQYF.

The gene calls are TRBV5-1 and TRBJ2-1, with D perhaps TRBD2 (6 bases). The CDR3 is made up of 12 amino acids. In germline, CDR1 is SGHRS, CDR2 YFSETQ. Trimming cost V 0 bases and J 10 bases, with 8 bases left between them. CDR3 DNA sequence: TGCGCCAGCAGCTTGGGGGCGGGGGAGCAGTTCTTC. This translates into CASSLGAGEQFF.

This chain links TRBV30 with TRBJ2-2; no clear D gene. V lost 7 bases and J lost 1, with 13 bases in between. The germline V gene has CDR1 GTSNPN and CDR2 SVGIG (reference sequence). This CDR3 comprises 14 residues. CDR3 coding DNA: TGTGCCTCGGGTGGAGTCTGGAACACCGGGGAGCTGTTTTTT. It codes for CASGGVWNTGELFF.

This clone was counted once. J is TRBJ2-2 and V is TRBV10-3; possibly TRBD1 for D (6 bases). V dropped 3 bases and J dropped 3 bases, with 17 bases sitting between them. Germline V gene data show CDR1 as ENHRY and CDR2 as SYGVKD. This CDR3 has 17 residues. Here the CDR3 reads CAISERIVRGYTGELFF. CDR3 sequence (DNA): TGTGCCATCAGTGAACGTATAGTCAGGGGATACACCGGGGAGCTGTTTTTT.

The chain couples TRBV7-9 to TRBJ2-5; 13 nucleotides align to TRBD2. This CDR3 has 15 residues. Looked up from germline, CDR1 is SEHNR and CDR2 is FQNEAQ (reference sequence). With V trimmed by 5 bases and J by 4 bases, 4 bases remained unmatched. CDR3 DNA sequence: TGTGCCAGCAGCCCGAGGACTAGCGGGGGAGAGACCCAGTACTTC. This encodes CASSPRTSGGETQYF.

The V gene is TRBV7-9, the J gene TRBJ2-1, with TRBD2 identical over 7 bases. Germline CDR1 SEHNR, CDR2 FQNEAQ (reference sequence). V was clipped by 0 bases and J by 6 bases; unmatched bases: 5. The CDR3 consists of 15 residues. The CDR3 loop reads CASSLAGGSFNEQFF. The CDR3, as DNA: TGTGCCAGCAGCTTAGCCGGGGGGTCTTTCAATGAGCAGTTCTTC.